Below, 22 T cell receptor beta chains from the same sample are listed, as sequenced in a study of blood T cell repertoires in COVID-19 (dated by TCRdb to 2018 to 2021). The library was prepared using the immunoSEQ multiplex PCR assay. TCRdb provides this immuneACCESS table in a form limited to in-frame rearrangements. Some clones are lacking; in checked studies, under half of them reflect an unresolved V gene, and why the rest are absent is not known. The sample yields 120,000 or so clones; about 86% were counted once. The ten largest clones add up to 3.8% of the sample. Sequencing used peripheral blood. Receptors were obtained from a woman aged 45-65 years with acute or convalescent COVID-19.

This clone has only one observation. J is TRBJ2-7 and V is TRBV27; TRBD2 agrees at 7 bases. V trimming: 5 bases; J trimming: 2 bases; junction bases outside the gene matches: 6. This CDR3 region has 14 residues. Looked up from germline, CDR1 is MNHEY and CDR2 is SMNVEV (reference sequence). As DNA, the CDR3 is TGTGCCAGCAGTCCGTCTAGCGGTCCCTACGAGCAGTACTTC. Translation gives CASSPSSGPYEQYF.

This clone has only one observation. The V gene is TRBV5-1, the J gene TRBJ2-2; D unresolved. V was pared by 0 bases and J by 6 bases, with 6 bases between. CDR1 and CDR2 (germline): SGHRS, YFSETQ. The CDR3 length is 13 residues. CDR3 in amino acids: CASSLGQSGELFF. The CDR3 coding sequence is TGCGCCAGCAGCTTGGGGCAGTCCGGGGAGCTGTTTTTT.

The chain couples TRBV28 to TRBJ1-1; possible D gene TRBD1, 5 bases. V was pared by 5 bases and J by 5 bases, with 15 bases between. The CDR3 runs to 14 residues. Germline V gene sequence: CDR1 MDHEN, CDR2 SYDVKM. The CDR3 sequence: CASSQDSRWTEAFF. DNA of the CDR3: TGTGCCAGCAGTCAAGACAGCCGGTGGACTGAAGCTTTCTTT.

A few counts support this clone. The gene calls are TRBV3-1 (or the pseudogene TRBV3-2) and TRBJ1-6, with 7 bases aligning to TRBD1. From germline, CDR1 is LGHDT and CDR2 YNNKEL (reference sequence). Trimming cost V 1 base and J 5 bases; bases outside gene matches: 5. The CDR3 is made up of 16 amino acids. The CDR3 bases are TGTGCCAGCAGCCAAGCTTCAGGGGGGAATAATTCACCCCTCCACTTT. Its protein is CASSQASGGNNSPLHF.

The CDR3 protein is CASSPLAENTGELFF. DNA of the CDR3: TGTGCCAGCAGCCCCTTAGCGGAGAACACCGGGGAGCTGTTTTTT. The V call is TRBV7-3, the J call TRBJ2-2, with D maybe TRBD2 (6 bases). V lost 5 bases and J 1 base, leaving 11 bases between the germline ends. Germline values: CDR1 SGHTA, CDR2 FQGTGA. The CDR3 covers 15 residues.

The CDR3 sequence: CASSLAGASYEQYF. The DNA for the CDR3 is TGTGCCAGCAGTTTAGCGGGCGCATCCTACGAGCAGTACTTC. The rearrangement joins TRBV28 to TRBJ2-7, with D perhaps TRBD2 (5 bases). V was trimmed by 2 bases and J by 1 base, leaving 9 bases between them. The germline CDR1 and CDR2 sequences are MDHEN and SYDVKM. The CDR3 is made up of 14 amino acids.

CDR3 amino acids: CASSPRDRENEQFF. CDR3 sequence (DNA): TGTGCCAGCAGCCCACGGGACAGGGAGAATGAGCAGTTCTTC. The J gene is TRBJ2-1, the V gene TRBV5-4, with 9 positions matching TRBD1. In germline, CDR1 is SGHNT, CDR2 YYREEE (reference sequence). The ends lost 4 bases at V and 7 bases at J; junction bases unmatched: 6. The CDR3 covers 14 residues.

Here the CDR3 reads CASSREGRYEQFF. CDR3 DNA sequence: TGTGCCAGCAGCCGGGAAGGGAGGTATGAGCAGTTCTTC. The gene calls are TRBV4-2 and TRBJ2-1; D may be TRBD2 (6 bases). Deletions cut 4 bases from V and 8 bases from J, with 12 bases between. This CDR3 is 13 amino acids long. Germline-derived CDR1 and CDR2 are LGHNA and YNFKEQ.

The gene calls are TRBV7-9 and TRBJ1-1, with D maybe TRBD1 (6 bases). V was cut by 3 bases and J by 4 bases, with 15 bases left in between. Germline V gene lookup returns CDR1 SEHNR and CDR2 FQNEAQ (reference sequence). This CDR3 region has 15 residues. In nucleotides, the CDR3 is TGTGCCAGCAGCTTTTCCTACGGACAGTCCACTGAAGCTTTCTTT. This codes for CASSFSYGQSTEAFF.

The chain couples TRBV5-5 to TRBJ1-1; TRBD1 might be the D (6 bases). The CDR3 has 14 amino acids. The germline V gene has CDR1 SGHKS and CDR2 YYEKEE (reference sequence). The V and J ends lost 4 bases and 6 bases respectively, with 16 bases between them. This CDR3 reads CASSPFTGSPEAFF. The CDR3 coding sequence is TGTGCCAGCAGCCCATTTACAGGGTCCCCTGAAGCTTTCTTT.

This chain connects TRBV19 to TRBJ1-1, with TRBD1 matching over 11 bases. V was clipped by 4 bases and J by 3 bases; unmatched bases: 4. The CDR3 contains 15 residues. Germline V lookup: CDR1 LNHDA, CDR2 SQIVND (reference sequence). This chain's CDR3 is CASSTGQGADTEAFF. The CDR3 nucleotides are TGTGCCAGTAGTACAGGACAGGGGGCGGACACTGAAGCTTTCTTT. The variable domain in full, with the rest retrieved from reference TRBV19 and TRBJ1-1, is DGGITQSPKYLFRKEGQNVTLSCEQNLNHDAMYWYRQDPGQGLRLIYYSQIVNDFQKGDIAEGYSVSREKKESFPLTVTSAQKNPTAFYLCASSTGQGADTEAFFGQGTRLTVV.

This chain joins TRBV2 and TRBJ2-3, with D possibly matching TRBD1 (5 bases). V was trimmed by 6 bases and J by 1 base, leaving 8 bases between them. Germline V gives CDR1 SNHLY, CDR2 FYNNEI. The length of the CDR3 is 13 residues. The CDR3 nucleotides are TGTGCCAGCAGGGACACCGGCACAGATACGCAGTATTTT. The encoded protein is CASRDTGTDTQYF.

The V call is TRBV3-1 (or the pseudogene TRBV3-2), the J call TRBJ2-7; D gene uncertain. CDR1 is LGHDT and CDR2 is YNNKEL in the germline V gene (reference sequence). Trimming pared 3 bases from V and 0 bases from J, leaving 15 bases between. The CDR3 length is 16 residues. This CDR3 reads CASSHHAGSLSYEQYF. The DNA for the CDR3 is TGTGCCAGCAGCCATCACGCCGGGTCTCTCTCCTACGAGCAGTACTTC.

The gene calls are TRBV30 and TRBJ1-5; D gene unclear. The CDR3 has 15 amino acids. The V end lost 3 bases, the J end lost 1 base, and 13 bases lay between the germline ends. Germline CDR1 reads GTSNPN; CDR2 reads SVGIG (reference sequence). CDR3 region: CAWRPAGKSNQPQHF. CDR3 in DNA: TGTGCCTGGAGGCCCGCGGGGAAGAGCAATCAGCCCCAGCATTTT. Full variable domain (outside the CDR3, taken from reference TRBV30 and TRBJ1-5): SQTIHQWPATLVQPVGSPLSLECTVEGTSNPNLYWYRQAAGRGLQLLFYSVGIGQISSEVPQNLSASRPQDRQFILSSKKLLLSDSGFYLCAWRPAGKSNQPQHFGDGTRLSIL.

The rearrangement uses TRBV18 and TRBJ1-2, with a weak D call TRBD1 (5 bases). The CDR3 is made up of 12 amino acids. Germline V gene data show CDR1 as KGHSH and CDR2 as LQKENI. The germline V and J ends were trimmed by 3 bases and 8 bases, with 10 bases remaining between them. The chain's CDR3 is CASSPSGHGYTF. The CDR3 nucleotides are TGTGCCAGCTCACCTTCAGGGCACGGCTACACCTTC.

The CDR3 region has the DNA TGTGCCAGCATTTTAGGACTAGCGGGGGGCAATGAGCAGTTCTTC. Encoded protein: CASILGLAGGNEQFF. The V and J genes are TRBV2 and TRBJ2-1; 14 nucleotides align to TRBD2. The CDR3 spans 15 residues. The J segment lost 6 bases and the V segment lost 7 bases, leaving 5 bases of the junction unmatched. CDR1 and CDR2 (germline): SNHLY, FYNNEI. Full variable domain (remainder filled in from reference TRBV2 and TRBJ2-1): EPEVTQTPSHQVTQMGQEVILRCVPISNHLYFYWYRQILGQKVEFLVSFYNNEISEKSEIFDDQFSVERPDGSNFTLKIRSTKLEDSAMYFCASILGLAGGNEQFFGPGTRLTVL.

The chain has TRBV3-1 (or the pseudogene TRBV3-2) and TRBJ1-3; 7 bases match TRBD1. V lost 3 bases to trimming and J lost 1 base; unmatched junction nucleotides: 0. The length of the CDR3 is 14 residues. Germline CDR1 reads LGHDT; CDR2 reads YNNKEL (reference sequence). The chain's CDR3 is CASSQTGSGNTIYF. The CDR3 DNA reads as TGTGCCAGCAGCCAGACAGGGTCTGGAAACACCATATATTTT.

This chain joins TRBV4-1 and TRBJ1-3, with 7 nucleotides matching TRBD1. After removal of 3 bases from V and 4 bases from J, the junction contained 6 bases not matched to a gene. The CDR3 sequence is 15 residues long. CDR1 is MGHRA and CDR2 is YSYEKL in the germline V gene. CDR3 bases: TGCGCCAGCAGCCAGGGGACAGATAGAGGAAACACCATATATTTT. It yields the protein CASSQGTDRGNTIYF.

The rearrangement links TRBV3-1 (or the pseudogene TRBV3-2) to TRBJ2-5; TRBD1 matches 8 bases. With 4 bases clipped from V and 9 bases from J, the junction kept 13 bases outside the gene matches. CDR1 and CDR2 (germline): LGHDT, YNNKEL (reference sequence). There are 15 residues in the CDR3. This CDR3 reads CASSPSGGLKKAQYF. CDR3 DNA sequence: TGTGCCAGCAGCCCCTCAGGGGGCCTAAAGAAGGCCCAGTACTTC.

The J gene is TRBJ1-5, the V gene TRBV5-5; a possible D gene is TRBD1 (5 bases). The V gene's germline CDR1 is SGHKS and CDR2 YYEKEE (reference sequence). The CDR3 is 14 residues long. V lost 5 bases to trimming and J lost 6 bases, with 15 bases between them. In nucleotides, the CDR3 is TGTGCCAGCAGTTACGTGGGGGGGAGTCAGCCCCAGCATTTT. It codes for CASSYVGGSQPQHF.

This clone was seen a handful of times. This chain joins TRBV4-2 and TRBJ1-2; D unresolved. Germline lookup yields CDR1 LGHNA and CDR2 YNFKEQ. The CDR3 contains 14 residues. V lost 1 base to trimming and J lost 3 bases, with 9 bases between them. The CDR3 nucleotides read TGTGCCAGCAGCCAAGGATACGGAGACTATGGCTACACCTTC. This encodes CASSQGYGDYGYTF.

This chain joins TRBV2 and TRBJ2-1; 10 nucleotides line up with TRBD2. V trimming: 6 bases; J trimming: 3 bases; junction bases outside the gene matches: 11. CDR1 and CDR2 (germline): SNHLY, FYNNEI. CDR3 length: 17 amino acids. This chain's CDR3 is CASSPLRGLALYNEQFF. Here the CDR3 DNA reads TGTGCCAGCAGCCCCCTGAGGGGACTAGCGCTCTACAATGAGCAGTTCTTC.